This passage covers 15 T cell receptor beta chains from one sample sequenced in a study of blood T cell repertoires in COVID-19. The method was immunoSEQ multiplex PCR; TCRdb's version includes in-frame clones alone and lacks a portion of them. This table has 150,000 to 200,000 clones, 85% to 90% appearing once. Input material: peripheral blood. These receptors were collected from an older person with COVID-19, enrolled during active disease.

The chain joins TRBV7-8 to TRBJ2-1; 8 bases line up with TRBD2. The CDR3 contains 14 residues. Germline CDR1 and CDR2: SGHVS and FQNEAQ. Trimming removed 2 bases from V and 8 bases from J; junction bases left unmatched: 5. The CDR3 is CASSLIAGGDEQFF. The CDR3 DNA sequence: TGTGCCAGCAGCTTAATCGCGGGAGGAGATGAGCAGTTCTTC.

The V gene is TRBV19, the J gene TRBJ2-1; tentatively, D is TRBD2 (5 bases). Germline CDR1 reads LNHDA; CDR2 reads SQIVND (reference sequence). V shed 9 bases and J shed 5 bases, with 26 bases lying between them. The CDR3 spans 17 residues. CDR3 amino acids: CASRSLRGVQTHNEQFF. CDR3 nucleotide sequence: TGTGCCAGCCGCTCGCTACGGGGTGTACAAACCCACAATGAGCAGTTCTTC.

This chain uses TRBV19 with TRBJ1-5; TRBD1 might be the D (6 bases). CDR3 length equals 14 residues. CDR1 LNHDA and CDR2 SQIVND come from the germline V gene (reference sequence). Between the trimmed V and J ends, which lost 5 bases and 4 bases, there was a span of 12 bases. The CDR3 DNA sequence: TGTGCCAGTAGTCCCTCTCAGGGGAATCAGCCCCAGCATTTT. Protein product: CASSPSQGNQPQHF.

The chain employs TRBV7-9 and TRBJ2-1; 8 bases line up with TRBD1. V trimming: 5 bases; J trimming: 4 bases; junction bases outside the gene matches: 7. The germline V gene encodes CDR1 SEHNR and CDR2 FQNEAQ (reference sequence). The CDR3 has 15 residues. CDR3 sequence (DNA): TGTGCCAGCAGCAACGTTAGGGACAGGTACAATGAGCAGTTCTTC. It encodes CASSNVRDRYNEQFF.

CDR3 loop: CASSRETHRFPNEQFF. In nucleotides, the CDR3 is TGTGCCAGCAGCCGGGAAACCCACCGGTTTCCCAATGAGCAGTTCTTC. This chain uses TRBV7-6 with TRBJ2-1; weak D call: TRBD2 (5 bases). V lost 5 bases to trimming and J lost 6 bases, with 20 bases between them. Germline V gene sequence: CDR1 SGHVS, CDR2 FNYEAQ. This CDR3 contains 16 residues.

The rearrangement joins TRBV24-1 to TRBJ2-3; the match to TRBD2 covers 11 bases. Trimming cost V 3 bases and J 8 bases; bases outside gene matches: 9. The CDR3 contains 16 residues. Germline CDR1 reads KGHDR; CDR2 reads SFDVKD. CDR3 sequence (DNA): TGTGCCACCAGTGATCATACTAGCGGGAGTAGCGGTACGCAGTATTTT. Its translation is CATSDHTSGSSGTQYF.

This clone was counted ten times or more. J is TRBJ2-7 and V is TRBV5-1; the D gene is possibly TRBD1 (5 bases). The CDR3 is 15 residues long. The germline V and J ends were trimmed by 1 base and 3 bases, with 14 bases remaining between them. In germline, CDR1 is SGHRS, CDR2 YFSETQ. The CDR3 nucleotides read TGCGCCAGCAGCTTGAAGGGGAAAATCCTCTACGAGCAGTACTTC. Its translation: CASSLKGKILYEQYF.

CDR3 nucleotide sequence: TGTGCCAGCAGCCAAGTTTCCGGTTACACTGAAGCTTTCTTT. Its translation: CASSQVSGYTEAFF. The chain couples TRBV3-1 (or the pseudogene TRBV3-2) to TRBJ1-1; unclear D gene. CDR3 length: 14 residues. Trimming removed 1 base at V and 3 bases at J, with 9 bases between. Germline loops: CDR1 LGHDT, CDR2 YNNKEL (reference sequence).

V is TRBV9 and J is TRBJ2-1, with 7 bases aligning to TRBD2. The CDR3 consists of 15 residues. The V gene end was trimmed by 0 bases and the J gene end by 5 bases; junction bases not matched to a gene: 5. Germline CDR1 is SGDLS and CDR2 is YYNGEE. The CDR3 DNA sequence: TGTGCCAGCAGCGTAGCCGGGACTAAAAACAATGAGCAGTTCTTC. It is translated as CASSVAGTKNNEQFF.

The chain uses TRBV28 and TRBJ2-3, with a weak D call TRBD2 (6 bases). This CDR3 has 15 residues. CDR1 is MDHEN, CDR2 SYDVKM, per germline. V lost 3 bases to trimming and J lost 0 bases, with 10 bases between them. CDR3: CASSFGGKSTDTQYF. CDR3 bases: TGTGCCAGCAGTTTTGGGGGGAAGAGCACAGATACGCAGTATTTT.

The rearrangement joins TRBV28 to TRBJ2-7; D may be TRBD1 (6 bases). V gave up 6 bases and J gave up 3 bases, with 18 bases separating them. This CDR3 has 15 amino acids. The germline gives CDR1 MDHEN, CDR2 SYDVKM. The CDR3: CASRPHRDTYYEQYF. The CDR3 nucleotides read TGTGCCAGCAGACCACACCGGGACACCTACTACGAGCAGTACTTC.

A remark on this clone: A far larger clone is one base from this, pointing to a likely read error. The same CDR3 is also encoded by other DNA sequences in this sample. V gene TRBV21-1 combines with J gene TRBJ2-2; the D call TRBD2 from the table was never checked on the DNA. TRBV21-1 is listed as a pseudogene. The CDR3 is made up of 16 amino acids. CDR3 in DNA: TGTGCCTCCCCCGGGGGGACTGGGGGCGCGACCGGGGAGCTGTTTTTT. Its translation is CASPGGTGGATGELFF.

The chain employs TRBV19 and TRBJ1-3, with 7 nucleotides matching TRBD1. CDR1 is LNHDA and CDR2 is SQIVND in the germline V gene (reference sequence). After removal of 3 bases from V and 0 bases from J, the junction contained 11 bases not matched to a gene. This CDR3 contains 18 residues. The CDR3 DNA is TGTGCCAGTAGTATCCACAGGGGTATAGATCACTCTGGAAACACCATATATTTT. This translates into CASSIHRGIDHSGNTIYF.

The chain joins TRBV7-2 to TRBJ1-4; no clear D gene. V was pared by 5 bases and J by 0 bases, with 10 bases between. CDR1 and CDR2 (germline): SGHTA, FQGNSA. The CDR3 has 15 amino acids. CDR3 sequence reads: CASSPVGATNEKLFF. The CDR3 nucleotides are TGTGCCAGCAGCCCGGTGGGCGCAACTAATGAAAAACTGTTTTTT.

The chain employs TRBV28 and TRBJ2-1, with a tentative D call TRBD1 (6 bases). CDR3 length: 14 residues. Trimming pared 6 bases from V and 3 bases from J, leaving 12 bases between. Germline V gene data show CDR1 as MDHEN and CDR2 as SYDVKM. CDR3 in amino acids: CASRDRGLYNEQFF. CDR3 in DNA: TGTGCCAGCAGGGACAGAGGACTCTACAATGAGCAGTTCTTC.